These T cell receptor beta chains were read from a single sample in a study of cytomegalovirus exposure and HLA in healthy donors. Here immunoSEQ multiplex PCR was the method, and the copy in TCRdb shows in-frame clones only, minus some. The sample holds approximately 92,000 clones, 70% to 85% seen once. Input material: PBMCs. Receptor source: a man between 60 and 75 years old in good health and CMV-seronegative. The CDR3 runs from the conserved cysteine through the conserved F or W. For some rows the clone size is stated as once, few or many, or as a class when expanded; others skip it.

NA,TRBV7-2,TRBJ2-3,CASSLLAGTDTQYF
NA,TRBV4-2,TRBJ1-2,CASSMETAYYGYTF
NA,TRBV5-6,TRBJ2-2,CASRREERSNTGELFF
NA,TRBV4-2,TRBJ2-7,CASSQEWGQSYEQYF
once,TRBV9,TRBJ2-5,CASSVGRAQETQYF
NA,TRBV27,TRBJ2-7,CASSLTGYPSEQYF
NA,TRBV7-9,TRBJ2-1,CASSLGSYNEQFF
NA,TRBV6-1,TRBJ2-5,CASAQGAGETQYF
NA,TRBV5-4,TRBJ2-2,CASSLRPRLQTGELFF
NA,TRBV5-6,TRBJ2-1,CASTVSGRALEEQFF
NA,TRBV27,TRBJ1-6,CATTHTPFRGPLHF
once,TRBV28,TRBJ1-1,CASSFGDRGAFF
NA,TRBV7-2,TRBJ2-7,CASSPGTDYEQYF
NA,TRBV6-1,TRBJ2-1,CASSEWGTGSSYNEQFF
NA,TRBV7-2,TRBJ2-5,CASSFQGLGETQYF
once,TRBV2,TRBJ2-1,CASTEGGRRPYNEQFF
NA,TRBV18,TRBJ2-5,CASSPEGSRAVETQYF
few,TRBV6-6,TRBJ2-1,CASSYSTWTGGVWQFF
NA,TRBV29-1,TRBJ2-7,CSVVEQGSFYEQYF
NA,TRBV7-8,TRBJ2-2,CASSLVSGELFF
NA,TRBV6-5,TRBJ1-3,CASRSSGNTIYF
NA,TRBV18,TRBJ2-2,CASSPGQGGTGELFF
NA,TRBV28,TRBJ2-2,CASSSPGLAGMNTGELFF
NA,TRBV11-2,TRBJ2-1,CASSHGTSNYNEQFF
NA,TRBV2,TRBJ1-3,CASSQGNPLSGNTIYF
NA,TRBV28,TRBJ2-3,CASSTTTSDTQYF
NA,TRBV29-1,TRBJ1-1,CSGARGSNTEAFF
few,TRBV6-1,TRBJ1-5,CASSERQGDQPQHF
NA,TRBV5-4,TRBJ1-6,CASSLAFTQQSSYNSPLHF
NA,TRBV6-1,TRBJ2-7,CASSDSSGSLIYEQYF
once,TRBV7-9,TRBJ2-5,CASSFGDRVQETQYF
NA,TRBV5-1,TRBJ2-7,CASSLAGTGPYEQYF
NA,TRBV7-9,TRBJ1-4,CASSLSGNANEKLFF
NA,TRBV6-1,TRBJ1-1,CASSGGRSTEAFF
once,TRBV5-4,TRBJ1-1,CASREGQNSNTEAFF
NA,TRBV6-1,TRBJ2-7,CASSLRGQVGYEQYF
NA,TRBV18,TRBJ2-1,CASSPPAGGPFGNEQFF